These 7 T cell receptor beta chains share one sample of origin, sequenced in a study of T cell responses to AZD1222 COVID-19 vaccine. Repertoires were generated with immunoSEQ multiplex PCR, while TCRdb's copy carries only in-frame clones and drops some. Among approximately 100,000 clones, 88% were seen once, and the ten largest hold more than 10%. This sample comprised peripheral blood, obtained on day 0 of MenACWY control vaccination. These receptor sequences come from an adult in good health.

This rearrangement joins TRBV5-1 to TRBJ2-7; D unclear. This CDR3 spans 13 amino acids. V gave up 4 bases and J gave up 2 bases, with 10 bases separating them. Per the germline V gene, CDR1 is SGHRS and CDR2 is YFSETQ. CDR3 sequence: CASSVGPTYEQYF. CDR3 bases: TGCGCCAGCAGCGTTGGGCCGACCTACGAGCAGTACTTC.

The V and J genes are TRBV2 and TRBJ1-1, with 9 bases matching TRBD1. Germline-derived CDR1 and CDR2 are SNHLY and FYNNEI. J gave up 11 bases and V 7 bases, and 8 bases lay outside the gene matches. This CDR3 is 12 amino acids long. The DNA for the CDR3 is TGTGCCAGCACCCGGGACAGGGTTATGGCTTTCTTT. Protein product: CASTRDRVMAFF.

This chain connects TRBV5-1 to TRBJ1-1; D may be TRBD1 (6 bases). Trimming removed 0 bases from V and 1 base from J, with 10 bases in between. The CDR3 runs 15 residues. Per the germline V gene, CDR1 is SGHRS and CDR2 is YFSETQ. As DNA, the CDR3 is TGCGCCAGCAGCTTGGGGCCAGGGGCGAACACTGAAGCTTTCTTT. It specifies CASSLGPGANTEAFF.

V and J are TRBV6-5 and TRBJ2-1; D possibly matches TRBD1 or TRBD2 (6 bases each). In germline, CDR1 is MNHEY, CDR2 SVGAGI. Trimming left V 6 bases short and J 10 bases short, with 16 bases between. The CDR3 consists of 13 residues. Here the CDR3 reads CASRNLGGGEQFF. The CDR3 nucleotides are TGTGCCAGCAGGAACCTGGGGGGCGGAGAGCAGTTCTTC.

The chain employs TRBV4-3 and TRBJ2-4, with 8 positions matching TRBD1. J gave up 6 bases and V 4 bases, and 5 bases lay outside the gene matches. In germline, CDR1 is LGHNA, CDR2 YSLEER. The CDR3 runs to 14 residues. The chain's CDR3 is CASSLGTGGNIQYF. In nucleotides, the CDR3 is TGCGCCAGCAGCCTCGGTACAGGGGGAAACATTCAGTACTTC.

This chain uses TRBV2 with TRBJ2-7, with 7 bases lining up with TRBD2. Losses at the gene ends were 8 bases for V and 5 bases for J; bases not matched to a gene: 15. CDR3 length: 15 residues. Germline V gene sequence: CDR1 SNHLY, CDR2 FYNNEI. As DNA, the CDR3 is TGTGCCAGCTCTGGGGAGGGCCTCTTACCCAACGAGCAGTACTTC. Translated, it gives CASSGEGLLPNEQYF.

The chain combines TRBV7-9 with TRBJ2-1; D assignment may be TRBD1 or TRBD2 (5 bases each). The ends were cut back, 5 bases at V and 10 bases at J, with 21 bases in the middle. Germline V gene data show CDR1 as SEHNR and CDR2 as FQNEAQ (reference sequence). The CDR3 spans 15 residues. CDR3 sequence: CASSRGERARWEQFF. Written as DNA, the CDR3 is TGTGCCAGCAGCCGAGGGGAAAGGGCGAGGTGGGAGCAGTTCTTC.